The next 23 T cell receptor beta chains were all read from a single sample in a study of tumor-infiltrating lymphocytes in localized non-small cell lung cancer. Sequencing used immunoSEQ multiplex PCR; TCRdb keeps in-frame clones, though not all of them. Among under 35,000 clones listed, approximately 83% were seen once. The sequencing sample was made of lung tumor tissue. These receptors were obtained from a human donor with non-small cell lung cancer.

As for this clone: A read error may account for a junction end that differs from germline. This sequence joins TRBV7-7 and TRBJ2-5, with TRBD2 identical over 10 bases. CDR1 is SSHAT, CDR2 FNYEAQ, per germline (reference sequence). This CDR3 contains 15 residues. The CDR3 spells CASSPALAGAGTQYF. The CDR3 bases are TGTGCTAGCAGCCCCGCCCTAGCGGGGGCGGGGACCCAGTACTTC.

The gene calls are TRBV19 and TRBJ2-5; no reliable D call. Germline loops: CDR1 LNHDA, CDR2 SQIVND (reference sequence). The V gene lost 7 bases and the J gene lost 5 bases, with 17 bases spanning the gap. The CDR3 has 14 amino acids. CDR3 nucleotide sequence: TGTGCCAGTACCGATACTGGTGGCCGGGAGACCCAGTACTTC. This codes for CASTDTGGRETQYF.

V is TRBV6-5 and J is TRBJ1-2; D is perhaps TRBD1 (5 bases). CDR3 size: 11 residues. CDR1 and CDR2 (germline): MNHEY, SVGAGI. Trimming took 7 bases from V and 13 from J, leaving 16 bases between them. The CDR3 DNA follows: TGTGCCAGCACCAGTAGGGGCACAGCCACCTTC. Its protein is CASTSRGTATF.

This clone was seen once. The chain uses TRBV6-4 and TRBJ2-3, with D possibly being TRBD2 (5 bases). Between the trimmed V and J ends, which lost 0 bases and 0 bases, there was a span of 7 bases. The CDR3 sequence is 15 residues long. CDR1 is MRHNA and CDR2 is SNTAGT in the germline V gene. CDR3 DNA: TGTGCCAGCAGTGACTCAGCGGCTAGCACAGATACGCAGTATTTT. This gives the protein CASSDSAASTDTQYF.

This CDR3 is CASPPGTGPNQPQHF. The CDR3 DNA is TGTGCCAGCCCGCCGGGGACAGGGCCCAATCAGCCCCAGCATTTT. The chain couples TRBV6-1 to TRBJ1-5, with 9 nucleotides matching TRBD1. This CDR3 has 15 amino acids. The J segment lost 3 bases and the V segment lost 8 bases, leaving 8 bases of the junction unmatched. Germline CDR1 is MNHNS and CDR2 is SASEGT.

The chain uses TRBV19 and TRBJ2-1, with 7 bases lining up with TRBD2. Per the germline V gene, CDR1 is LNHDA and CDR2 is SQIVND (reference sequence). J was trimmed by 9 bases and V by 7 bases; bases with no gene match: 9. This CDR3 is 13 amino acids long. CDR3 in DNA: TGTGCCAGTAAGATAGAGCGGGGCACTGAGCAGTTCTTC. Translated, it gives CASKIERGTEQFF.

The CDR3 sequence: CASSPWTGRGRALHF. The CDR3 region has the DNA TGTGCCAGCAGCCCCTGGACAGGGCGGGGTCGTGCCCTCCACTTT. The chain is built from TRBV5-5 and TRBJ1-6; 8 positions match TRBD1. Germline assignment: CDR1 SGHKS and CDR2 YYEKEE (reference sequence). With V trimmed by 4 bases and J by 14 bases, 14 bases remained unmatched. The CDR3 has 15 residues.

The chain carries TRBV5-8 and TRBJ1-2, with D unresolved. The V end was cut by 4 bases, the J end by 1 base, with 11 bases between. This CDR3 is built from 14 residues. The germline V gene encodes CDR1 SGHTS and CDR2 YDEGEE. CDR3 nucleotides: TGTGCCAGCAGCCGGGGTGCGTTTAACTATGGCTACACCTTC. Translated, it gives CASSRGAFNYGYTF.

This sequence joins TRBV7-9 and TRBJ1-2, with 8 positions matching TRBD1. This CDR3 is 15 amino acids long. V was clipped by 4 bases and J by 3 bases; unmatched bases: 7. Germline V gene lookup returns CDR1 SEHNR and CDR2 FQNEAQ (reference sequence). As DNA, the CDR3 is TGTGCCAGCAGCTCCGGACAGGGTGGTGACTATGGCTACACCTTC. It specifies CASSSGQGGDYGYTF.

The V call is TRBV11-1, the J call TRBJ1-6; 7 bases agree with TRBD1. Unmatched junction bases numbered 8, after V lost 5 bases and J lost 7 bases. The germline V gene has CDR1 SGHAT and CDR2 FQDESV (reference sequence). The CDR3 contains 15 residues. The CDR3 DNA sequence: TGTGCCAGCAGCCCAGACAGGGTCTCAAATTCACCCCTCCACTTT. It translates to CASSPDRVSNSPLHF. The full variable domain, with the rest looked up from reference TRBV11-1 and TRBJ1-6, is EAEVAQSPRYKITEKSQAVAFWCDPISGHATLYWYRQILGQGPELLVQFQDESVVDDSQLPKDRFSAERLKGVDSTLKIQPAELGDSAMYLCASSPDRVSNSPLHFGNGTRLTVT.

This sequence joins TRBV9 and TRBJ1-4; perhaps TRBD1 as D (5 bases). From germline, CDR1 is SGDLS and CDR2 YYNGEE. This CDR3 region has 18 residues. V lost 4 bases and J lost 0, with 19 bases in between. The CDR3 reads CASSSPKPGTSTNEKLFF. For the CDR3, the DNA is TGTGCCAGCAGCTCCCCAAAACCGGGGACCTCAACTAATGAAAAACTGTTTTTT.

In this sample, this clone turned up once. The CDR3 region is CASSFQSGQGHEQYF. CDR3 in DNA: TGTGCCAGCAGCTTCCAGTCTGGGCAGGGACACGAGCAGTACTTC. The chain employs TRBV7-9 and TRBJ2-7; perhaps D is TRBD1 or TRBD2 (5 bases each). The germline V gene has CDR1 SEHNR and CDR2 FQNEAQ (reference sequence). This CDR3 contains 15 residues. V was clipped by 3 bases and J by 5 bases, with 17 bases between them.

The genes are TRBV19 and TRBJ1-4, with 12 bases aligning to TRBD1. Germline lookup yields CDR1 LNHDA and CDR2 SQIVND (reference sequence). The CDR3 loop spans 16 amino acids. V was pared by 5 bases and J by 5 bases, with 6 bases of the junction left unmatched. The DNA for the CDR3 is TGTGCCAGTAGTCCCCGGGACAGGGGGCCAAATGAAAAACTGTTTTTT. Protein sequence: CASSPRDRGPNEKLFF.

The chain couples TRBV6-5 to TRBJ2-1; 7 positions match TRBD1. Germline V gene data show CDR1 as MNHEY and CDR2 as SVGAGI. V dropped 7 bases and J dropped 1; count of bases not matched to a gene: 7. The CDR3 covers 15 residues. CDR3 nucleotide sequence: TGTGCCAGCACCCCTAGGGGGCTATCCTACAATGAGCAGTTCTTC. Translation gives CASTPRGLSYNEQFF.

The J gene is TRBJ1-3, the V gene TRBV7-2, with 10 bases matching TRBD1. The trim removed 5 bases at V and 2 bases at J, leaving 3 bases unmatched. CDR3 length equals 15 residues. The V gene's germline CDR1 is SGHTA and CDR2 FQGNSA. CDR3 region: CASSRGQGAGNTIYF. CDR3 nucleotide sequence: TGTGCCAGCAGCCGTGGACAGGGGGCTGGAAACACCATATATTTT.

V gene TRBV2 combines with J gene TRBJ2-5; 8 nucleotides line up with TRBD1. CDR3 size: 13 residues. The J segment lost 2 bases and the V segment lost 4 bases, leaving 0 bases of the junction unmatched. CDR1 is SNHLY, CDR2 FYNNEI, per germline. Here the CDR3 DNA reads TGTGCCAGCAGTGGGACAGGGCAAGAGACCCAGTACTTC. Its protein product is CASSGTGQETQYF.

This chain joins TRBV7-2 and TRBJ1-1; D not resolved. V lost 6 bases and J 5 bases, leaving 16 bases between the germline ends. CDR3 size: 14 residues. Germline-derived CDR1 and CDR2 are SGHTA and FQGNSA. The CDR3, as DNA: TGTGCCAGCAGGAGGGAGGGTTTACGGACTGAAGCTTTCTTT. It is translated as CASRREGLRTEAFF. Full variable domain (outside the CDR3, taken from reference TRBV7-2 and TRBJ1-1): GAGVSQSPSNKVTEKGKDVELRCDPISGHTALYWYRQSLGQGLEFLIYFQGNSAPDKSGLPSDRFSAERTGGSVSTLTIQRTQQEDSAVYLCASRREGLRTEAFFGQGTRLTVV.

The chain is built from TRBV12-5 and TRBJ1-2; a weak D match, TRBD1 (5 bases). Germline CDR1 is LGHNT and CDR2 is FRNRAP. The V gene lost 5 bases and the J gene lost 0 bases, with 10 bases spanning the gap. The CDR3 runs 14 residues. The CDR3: CASGMDTPNYGYTF. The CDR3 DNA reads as TGTGCTAGTGGTATGGACACCCCTAACTATGGCTACACCTTC.

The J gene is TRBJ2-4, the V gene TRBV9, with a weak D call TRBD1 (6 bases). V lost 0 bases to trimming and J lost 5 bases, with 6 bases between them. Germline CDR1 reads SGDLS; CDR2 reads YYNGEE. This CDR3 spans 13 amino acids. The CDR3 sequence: CASSVGQENIQYF. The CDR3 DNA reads TGTGCCAGCAGCGTAGGACAGGAAAACATTCAGTACTTC.

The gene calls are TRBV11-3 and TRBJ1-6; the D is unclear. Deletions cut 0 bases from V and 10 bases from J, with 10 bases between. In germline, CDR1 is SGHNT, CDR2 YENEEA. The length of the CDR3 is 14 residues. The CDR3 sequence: CASSLDSRKSPLHF. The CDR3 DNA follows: TGTGCCAGCAGCTTAGATTCACGGAAATCACCCCTCCACTTT.

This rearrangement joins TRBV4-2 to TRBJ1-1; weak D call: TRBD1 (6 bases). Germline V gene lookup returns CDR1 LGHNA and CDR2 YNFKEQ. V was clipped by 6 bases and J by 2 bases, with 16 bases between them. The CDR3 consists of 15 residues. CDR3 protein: CASRLEYRVNTEAFF. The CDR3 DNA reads TGTGCCAGCAGGCTCGAATACAGGGTCAACACTGAAGCTTTCTTT.

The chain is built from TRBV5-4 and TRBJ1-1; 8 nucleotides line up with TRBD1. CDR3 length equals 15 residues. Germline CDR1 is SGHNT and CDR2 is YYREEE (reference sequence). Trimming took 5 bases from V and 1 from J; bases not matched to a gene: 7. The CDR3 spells CASRVSGTGNTEAFF. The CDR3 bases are TGTGCCAGCAGAGTATCCGGGACAGGGAACACTGAAGCTTTCTTT.

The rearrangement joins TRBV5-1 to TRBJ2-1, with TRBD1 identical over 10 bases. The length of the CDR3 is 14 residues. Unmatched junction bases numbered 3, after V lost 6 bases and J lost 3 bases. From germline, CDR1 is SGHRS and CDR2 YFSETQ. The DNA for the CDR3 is TGCGCCAGCATCGGGACAGGGGTCTACAATGAGCAGTTCTTC. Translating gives CASIGTGVYNEQFF.